The T cell receptor beta chain under discussion was sequenced for a study of T cells in women clearing cervical HPV infection. The length of the CDR3 is 14 residues. Per the germline V gene, CDR1 is LNHDA and CDR2 is SQIVND (reference sequence). Profiled with immunoSEQ multiplex PCR; TCRdb holds only in-frame clones, not every one. In all, the sample yields fewer than 35,000 clones. A note on this clone: The read comes to an end 3 residues before the CDR3 does, leaving the germline J gene to fill in the end.

J is TRBJ1-4 and V is TRBV19, with D hard to call. Sequencing used blood buffy coat. The clonotype originates from a woman aged 18 to 75 with a cervical HPV16 infection that either progressed to CIN3+ or cleared (not recorded which). The CDR3 bases that were read are TGTGCCAGTAGTAGAGGACTGCAAAATTCACCA. Protein product: CASSRGLQNSP. The whole CDR3 is CASSRGLQNSPLFF.